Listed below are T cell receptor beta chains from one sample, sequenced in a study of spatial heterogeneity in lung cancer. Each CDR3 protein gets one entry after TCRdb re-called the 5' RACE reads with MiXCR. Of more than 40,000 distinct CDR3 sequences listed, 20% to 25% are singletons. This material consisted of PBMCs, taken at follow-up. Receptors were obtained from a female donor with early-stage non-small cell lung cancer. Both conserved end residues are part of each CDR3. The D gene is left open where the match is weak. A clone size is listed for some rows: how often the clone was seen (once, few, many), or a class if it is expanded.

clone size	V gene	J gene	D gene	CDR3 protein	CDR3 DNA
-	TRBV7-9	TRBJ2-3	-	CASSRYLGRGTDTQYF	TGTGCCAGCAGTCGATACCTGGGGCGAGGTACAGATACGCAGTATTTT
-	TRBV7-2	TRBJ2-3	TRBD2	CASSLASGGDTQYF	TGTGCCAGCAGCCTGGCTAGCGGGGGAGATACGCAGTATTTT
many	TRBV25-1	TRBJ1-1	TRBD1	CASSQGTGEAFF	TGTGCCAGCAGTCAGGGGACAGGTGAAGCTTTCTTT
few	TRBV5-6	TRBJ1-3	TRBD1	CASSSKKGQVPGNTIYF	TGTGCCAGCAGCTCCAAGAAAGGACAGGTCCCAGGAAACACCATATATTTT
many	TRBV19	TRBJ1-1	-	CASSWGLLQNTEAFF	TGTGCCAGTAGTTGGGGTCTTCTACAGAACACTGAAGCTTTCTTT
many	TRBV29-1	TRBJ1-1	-	CSVGVGGDTEAFF	TGCAGCGTTGGAGTGGGGGGAGACACTGAAGCTTTCTTT
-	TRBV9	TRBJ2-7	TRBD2	CASSPHPGLANYEQYF	TGTGCCAGCAGCCCTCACCCGGGACTAGCCAACTACGAGCAGTACTTC
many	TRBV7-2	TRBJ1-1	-	CASSLTPDTEAFF	TGTGCCAGCAGCTTAACCCCCGATACTGAAGCTTTCTTT
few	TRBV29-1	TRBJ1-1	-	CSVDRAPFF	TGCAGCGTTGACAGGGCTCCTTTCTTT
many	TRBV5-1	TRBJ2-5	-	CASSIAQVGETQYF	TGCGCCAGCAGCATTGCCCAGGTTGGGGAGACCCAGTACTTC
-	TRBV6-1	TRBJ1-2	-	CASSEQGPTYGYTF	TGTGCCAGCAGTGAACAGGGACCAACCTATGGCTACACCTTC
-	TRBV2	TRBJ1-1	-	CASRQRGVAFF	TGTGCCAGCCGTCAAAGGGGGGTTGCTTTCTTT
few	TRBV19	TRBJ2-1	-	CASSILRDNEQFF	TGTGCCAGTAGTATCCTGCGAGACAATGAGCAGTTCTTC
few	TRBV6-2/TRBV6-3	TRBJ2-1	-	CASSPPLLGSNEQFF	TGTGCCAGCAGTCCCCCACTTTTGGGGAGCAATGAGCAGTTCTTC
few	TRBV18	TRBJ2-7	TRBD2	CASSPFEGLEEQYF	TGTGCCAGCTCACCGTTCGAGGGACTAGAGGAGCAGTACTTC
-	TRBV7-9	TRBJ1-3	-	CASNPSDRYSGNTIYF	TGTGCCAGCAACCCCAGCGATCGATACTCTGGAAACACCATATATTTT
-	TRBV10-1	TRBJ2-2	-	CASSESGTGELFF	TGCGCCAGCAGTGAGTCCGGCACCGGGGAGCTGTTTTTT
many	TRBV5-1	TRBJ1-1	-	CASKRVTGSGPEAFF	TGCGCCAGCAAGCGGGTAACAGGTTCGGGGCCTGAAGCTTTCTTT
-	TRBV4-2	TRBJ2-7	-	CASSQEDGYEQYF	TGTGCCAGCAGCCAAGAAGACGGCTACGAGCAGTACTTC
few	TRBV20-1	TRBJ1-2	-	CSAPIGPPNFYGYTF	TGCAGTGCGCCGATAGGGCCACCGAACTTTTATGGCTACACCTTC
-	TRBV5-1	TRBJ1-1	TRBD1	CASSRTGVSNTEAFF	TGCGCCAGCAGCAGAACAGGGGTTTCGAACACTGAAGCTTTCTTT
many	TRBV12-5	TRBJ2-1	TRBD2	CASGSLLAGGPHEQFF	TGTGCTAGTGGTTCCCTGTTAGCGGGAGGACCCCATGAGCAGTTCTTC